The subject of this entry is one T cell receptor (beta chain). Antigen specificity is unknown. This entry belongs to a study of identifying expanded T cells in peripheral blood. Points from the study as a whole: Technical replicates showed about 1.1 changed clones; roughly two weeks about 16; four weeks 19. Variance in clone template counts between two-week samples significantly increased with total template count across all healthy donors.

TCRdb keeps only in-frame clones here, not all; method: immunoSEQ multiplex PCR. The sample shows around 82,000 clones, around 84% of them seen only once. Healthy donors had no documented immune events, such as infections, while sampled. This CDR3 has 14 residues. V lost 8 bases to trimming and J lost 6 bases; unmatched junction nucleotides: 7. Germline assignment: CDR1 MNHNS and CDR2 SASEGT. V is TRBV6-1 and J is TRBJ2-1; 10 nucleotides line up with TRBD1. The TCR originated in a person between 18 and 75 years old in good health. The sample taken for sequencing was blood. The CDR3 DNA reads as TGTGCCAGCCAATGGGGACAGGGGTCCAATGAGCAGTTCTTC. This translates into CASQWGQGSNEQFF.